These T cell receptor beta chains were read from a single sample in a study of cytomegalovirus exposure and HLA in healthy donors. TCRdb's table, derived via immunoSEQ multiplex PCR, lists solely in-frame clones and lacks some. With around 70,000 clones in the sample, the ten largest clones hold roughly 2.4%. Input material: PBMCs. These receptors were obtained from a female donor in good health and CMV-seropositive. Each CDR3 is given with its conserved first and last residue. Each record gives: V gene, CDR3 length, D gene, J gene, CDR3 DNA, CDR3 protein. D genes are given only for firm matches.

TRBV6-5	16	-	TRBJ1-1	TGTGCCAGCAGTTACTCCCCTCGGCGGAGGTACACTGAAGCTTTCTTT	CASSYSPRRRYTEAFF
TRBV18	14	-	TRBJ1-5	TGTGCCAGCTCCAACCAGGGGAGGGATCAGCCCCAGCATTTT	CASSNQGRDQPQHF
TRBV7-6	20	TRBD2	TRBJ2-3	TGTGCCAGCAGCTTCCCCTCCGGGACTAGCGGTAGCTTGAGCACAGATACGCAGTATTTT	CASSFPSGTSGSLSTDTQYF
TRBV7-2	18	-	TRBJ1-6	TGTGCCAGCAGCTTATACATTACCACAAGTACCTATAATTCACCCCTCCACTTT	CASSLYITTSTYNSPLHF
TRBV6-5	15	-	TRBJ2-2	TGTGCCAGCAGTACTACAGGGGACTTTACCGGGGAGCTGTTTTTT	CASSTTGDFTGELFF
TRBV28	15	-	TRBJ2-1	TGTGCCAGCAGTTTGTTGGGGGCGGCAGACAATGAGCAGTTCTTC	CASSLLGAADNEQFF
TRBV30	14	-	TRBJ2-7	TGTGCCTGGAGCGCCGGGACTGGTACATACGAGCAGTACTTC	CAWSAGTGTYEQYF
TRBV7-2	15	TRBD1	TRBJ1-2	TGTGCCAGCAGCCCCCGACAGGGCAGGAACTATGGCTACACCTTC	CASSPRQGRNYGYTF
TRBV5-6	14	-	TRBJ1-3	TGTGCCAGCAGCTTGGGGAGCTCTGGAAACACCATATATTTT	CASSLGSSGNTIYF
TRBV30	13	TRBD1	TRBJ1-1	TGTGCCTGGAGTGAACAGGGGGGGACTGAAGCTTTCTTT	CAWSEQGGTEAFF
TRBV4-3	16	TRBD2	TRBJ2-5	TGCGCCAGCAGCCAAGAGCTAGCGGGGTATAGAGAGACCCAGTACTTC	CASSQELAGYRETQYF
TRBV19	16	-	TRBJ1-5	TGTGCCAGTAGTCCCAGGCCGGCATATAGCAATCAGCCCCAGCATTTT	CASSPRPAYSNQPQHF
TRBV25-1	14	TRBD2	TRBJ2-7	TGTGCCAGCAGTGCAAGCGGGGGGCATTACGAGCAGTACTTC	CASSASGGHYEQYF
TRBV4-3	15	-	TRBJ1-2	TGCGCCAGCAGCCAAGCCCAGCTCCAGGGGTATGGCTACACCTTC	CASSQAQLQGYGYTF
TRBV7-2	15	TRBD1	TRBJ1-4	TGTGCCAGCAGCTTATACGGGACAGATAATGAAAAACTGTTTTTT	CASSLYGTDNEKLFF
TRBV6-6	14	-	TRBJ1-1	TGTGCCAGCAGAATTGGACAGCTGAACACTGAAGCTTTCTTT	CASRIGQLNTEAFF
TRBV9	16	TRBD2	TRBJ2-2	TGTGCCAGCAGTGGTGGCGGGAGCCCCGGGACCGGGGAGCTGTTTTTT	CASSGGGSPGTGELFF
TRBV7-2	13	-	TRBJ2-2	TGTGCCAGCAGCGGAGAGGTGACCGGGGAGCTGTTTTTT	CASSGEVTGELFF
TRBV2	14	-	TRBJ1-1	TGTGCCAGCATGGGTGGGCGTTTGAACACTGAAGCTTTCTTT	CASMGGRLNTEAFF
TRBV30	15	-	TRBJ1-1	TGTGCCTGGAGTGCCGGTCTTGCCAGGCACACTGAAGCTTTCTTT	CAWSAGLARHTEAFF
TRBV25-1	15	-	TRBJ2-1	TGTGCCAGCAGTGCTCCTAGTGATTGGGCGGGTGAGCAGTTCTTC	CASSAPSDWAGEQFF
TRBV5-6	15	-	TRBJ2-5	TGTGCCAGCAGCTCCGCACGACAGCTTGTAGAGACCCAGTACTTC	CASSSARQLVETQYF
TRBV5-1	15	-	TRBJ2-5	TGCGCCAGCAGCTCCGGCCAGGGTCCTCAAGAGACCCAGTACTTC	CASSSGQGPQETQYF
TRBV18	16	TRBD1	TRBJ2-7	TGTGCCAGCTCACCACCGGGGACAGGGGCCTCCTACGAGCAGTACTTC	CASSPPGTGASYEQYF
TRBV6-5	12	-	TRBJ1-1	TGTGCCAGCAGTCTTATGAACACTGAAGCTTTCTTT	CASSLMNTEAFF
TRBV25-1	14	TRBD2	TRBJ2-1	TGTGCCAGCAGTGGGACTAGCGGGTACAATGAGCAGTTCTTC	CASSGTSGYNEQFF
TRBV7-3	15	-	TRBJ1-1	TGTGCCAGCAGCTTACTGGCAGGGGCGAACACTGAAGCTTTCTTT	CASSLLAGANTEAFF
TRBV4-1	17	TRBD1	TRBJ2-3	TGCGCCAGCAGCCCCATACTCCGGACAGGGTTGGGGGATACGCAGTATTTT	CASSPILRTGLGDTQYF
TRBV10-3	14	TRBD1	TRBJ2-1	TGTGCCATCAGACGGGACAGGGATCTCGATGAGCAGTTCTTC	CAIRRDRDLDEQFF
TRBV9	15	-	TRBJ1-2	TGTGCCAGCAGCGTAGCAGGCGGGGTTAACTATGGCTACACCTTC	CASSVAGGVNYGYTF
TRBV2	20	TRBD1	TRBJ1-5	TGTGCCAGCAGTGAAGCGCGTATCCTGGACAGGGGGCAGGACAATCAGCCCCAGCATTTT	CASSEARILDRGQDNQPQHF